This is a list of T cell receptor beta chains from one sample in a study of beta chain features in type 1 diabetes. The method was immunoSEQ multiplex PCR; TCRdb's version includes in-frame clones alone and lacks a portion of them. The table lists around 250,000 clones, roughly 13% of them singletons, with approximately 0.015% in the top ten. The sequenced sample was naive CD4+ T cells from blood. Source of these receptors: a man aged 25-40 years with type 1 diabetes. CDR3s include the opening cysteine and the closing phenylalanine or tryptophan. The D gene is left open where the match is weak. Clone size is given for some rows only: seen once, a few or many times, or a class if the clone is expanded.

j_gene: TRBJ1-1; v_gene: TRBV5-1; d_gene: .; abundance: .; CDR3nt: TGCGCCAGCAGCTCACAGGGAGACGGTGCGGCTTTCTTT; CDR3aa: CASSSQGDGAAFF
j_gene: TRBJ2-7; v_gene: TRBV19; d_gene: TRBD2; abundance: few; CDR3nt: TGTGCCAGCCGGGCACTAGCGGAATACGAGCAGTACTTC; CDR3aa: CASRALAEYEQYF
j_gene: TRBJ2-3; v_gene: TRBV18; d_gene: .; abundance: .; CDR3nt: TGTGCCAGCTCGGTGGACATCAGAACAGATACGCAGTATTTT; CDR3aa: CASSVDIRTDTQYF
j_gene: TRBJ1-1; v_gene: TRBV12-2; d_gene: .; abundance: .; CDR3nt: TGTGCAAGTCGCTTAGCGCCGGGGGAGTCTTGGACTGAAGCTTTCTTT; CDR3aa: CASRLAPGESWTEAFF
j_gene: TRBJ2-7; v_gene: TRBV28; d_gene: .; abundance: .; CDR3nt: TGTGCCAGCAGTTTAAGACAGCCCTACGAGCAGTACTTC; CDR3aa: CASSLRQPYEQYF
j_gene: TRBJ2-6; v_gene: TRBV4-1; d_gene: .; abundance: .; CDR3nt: TGCGCCAGCAGCCTTGAGGGTACTGGGGCCAACGTCCTGACTTTC; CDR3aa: CASSLEGTGANVLTF
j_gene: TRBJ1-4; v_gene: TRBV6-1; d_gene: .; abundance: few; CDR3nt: TGTGCCAGCAGTGACGATTCCGGGGGGGAAAAACTGTTTTTT; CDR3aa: CASSDDSGGEKLFF
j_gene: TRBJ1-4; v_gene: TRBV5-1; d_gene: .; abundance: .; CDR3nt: TGCGCCAGCAGTTCAAGGGAGGCAACTAATGAAAAACTGTTTTTT; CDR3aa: CASSSREATNEKLFF
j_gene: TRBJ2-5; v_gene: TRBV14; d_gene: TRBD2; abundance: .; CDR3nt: TGTGCCAGCAGCTATACAGCGGGGGCCCAGTACTTC; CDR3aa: CASSYTAGAQYF
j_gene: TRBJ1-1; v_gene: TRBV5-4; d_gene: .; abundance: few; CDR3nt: TGTGCCAGCAGCCCGGGGGGGCGAACTGAAGCTTTCTTT; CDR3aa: CASSPGGRTEAFF